This TCR beta chain was identified in a study of Ad26.COV2.S vaccination and SARS-CoV-2 variants. Study-wide results and limits: Compared with placebo recipients, vaccine recipients had higher spike-specific TCR breadth.

The protocol was immunoSEQ multiplex PCR, while the TCRdb copy is restricted to in-frame clones and leaves out a portion. The sample has roughly 92,000 clones; about four fifths are singletons. CDR3 length: 13 residues. CDR1 is SGHRS, CDR2 YFSETQ, per germline. Trimming cost V 0 bases and J 8 bases, with 11 bases left between them. Comment on this clone: Its antigen is undetermined.

The chain is built from TRBV5-1 and TRBJ1-2; D possibly corresponds to TRBD1 (5 bases). The sequences come from peripheral blood, collected after recovery from COVID-19. The origin of this receptor is a human donor who had recovered from COVID-19. This CDR3 is CASSLAGGVGYTF. CDR3 in DNA: TGCGCCAGCAGCTTGGCTGGGGGAGTAGGCTACACCTTC.